Reported below is one T cell receptor (beta chain). The antigen is not known. The data are from a study of human T cells and chemical hapten exposure. Study-wide background: Variability of per-sample TCR yields stemmed mainly from small differences in pooled library volume. Overall study findings and caveats: Once DPC sensitization occurred, TCRs above 1 in 1000 frequency showed no change.

The authors extracted total RNA from unfractionated whole blood. Individual cDNA molecules in this library carried unique molecular identifiers. How the authors handled the data: Samples contained a median of 95,638 TCRs, with a range of 23,224 to 690,600. TCRdb reprocessed the reads via MiXCR and lists one record per CDR3 protein. It is TCRdb's table, rather than the study itself, that gives the V and J calls and clone size. The table shows about 120,000 distinct CDR3 sequences, with over 6.5% occurring only once. The sequencing input was whole blood. The receptor was derived from a human donor in good health. Some clones in this sample may be carry-over from other donors' samples.

Here the CDR3 reads CASSLQGGPTSNEQFF. The CDR3 region has the DNA TGTGCCAGTAGTCTCCAAGGGGGCCCAACCTCCAATGAGCAGTTCTTC. The chain has TRBV19 and TRBJ2-1; 7 bases agree with TRBD1. CDR1 is LNHDA, CDR2 SQIVND, per germline (reference sequence). V was pared by 5 bases and J by 6 bases, with 13 bases of the junction left unmatched. The CDR3 runs 16 residues.